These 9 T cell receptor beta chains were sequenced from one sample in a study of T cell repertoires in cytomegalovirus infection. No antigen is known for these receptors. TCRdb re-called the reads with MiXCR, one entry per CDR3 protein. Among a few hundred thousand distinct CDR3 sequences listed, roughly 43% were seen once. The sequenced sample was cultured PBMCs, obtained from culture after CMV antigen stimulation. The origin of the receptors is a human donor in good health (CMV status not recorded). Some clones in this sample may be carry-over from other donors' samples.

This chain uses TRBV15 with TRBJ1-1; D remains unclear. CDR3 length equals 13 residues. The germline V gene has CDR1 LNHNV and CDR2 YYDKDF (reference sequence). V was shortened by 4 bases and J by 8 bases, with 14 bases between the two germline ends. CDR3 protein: CATSIQFSTEAFF. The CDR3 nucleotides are TGTGCCACCAGCATTCAGTTTTCTACCGAAGCTTTCTTT.

CDR3 nucleotide sequence: TGTGCCAGCAGCGGACTAGCGGGGGACGCGAATGAGCAGTTCTTC. The encoded protein is CASSGLAGDANEQFF. This chain joins TRBV6-1 and TRBJ2-1, with 13 bases that match TRBD2. The CDR3 extends over 15 amino acids. Germline values: CDR1 MNHNS, CDR2 SASEGT. The J segment lost 7 bases and the V segment lost 6 bases, leaving 6 bases of the junction unmatched.

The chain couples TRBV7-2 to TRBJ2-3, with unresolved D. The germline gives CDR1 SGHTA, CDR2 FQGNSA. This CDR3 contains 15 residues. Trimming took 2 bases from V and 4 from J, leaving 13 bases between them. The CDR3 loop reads CASSLSKSRADTQYF. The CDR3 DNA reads TGTGCCAGCAGCTTATCCAAATCCCGGGCAGATACGCAGTATTTT.

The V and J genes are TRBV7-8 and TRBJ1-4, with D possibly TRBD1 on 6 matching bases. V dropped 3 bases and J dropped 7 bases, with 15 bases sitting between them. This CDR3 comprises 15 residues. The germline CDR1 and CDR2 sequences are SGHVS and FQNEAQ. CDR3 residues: CASSFMPARGEKLFF. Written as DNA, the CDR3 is TGTGCCAGCAGCTTTATGCCAGCCAGGGGTGAAAAACTGTTTTTT.

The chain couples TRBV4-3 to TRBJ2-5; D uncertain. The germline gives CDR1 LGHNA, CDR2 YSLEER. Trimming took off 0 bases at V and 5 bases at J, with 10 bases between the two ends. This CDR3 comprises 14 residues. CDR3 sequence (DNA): TGCGCCAGCAGCCAAGATTTATTCAGGGAGACCCAGTACTTC. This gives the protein CASSQDLFRETQYF.

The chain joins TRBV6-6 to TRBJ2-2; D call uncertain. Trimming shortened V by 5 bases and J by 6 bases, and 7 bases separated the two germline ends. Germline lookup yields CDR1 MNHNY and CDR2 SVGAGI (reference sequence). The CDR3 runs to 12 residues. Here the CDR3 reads CASSRPPGELFF. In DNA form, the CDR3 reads TGTGCCAGCAGTCGTCCACCCGGGGAGCTGTTTTTT.

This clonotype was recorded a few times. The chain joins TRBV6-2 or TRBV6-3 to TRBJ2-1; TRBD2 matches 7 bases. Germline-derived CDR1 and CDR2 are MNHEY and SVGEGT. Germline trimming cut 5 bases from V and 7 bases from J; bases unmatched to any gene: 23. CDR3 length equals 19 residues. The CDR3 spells CASSNPGKTSPYAPNEQFF. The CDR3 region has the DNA TGTGCCAGCAGTAACCCAGGGAAGACTAGCCCCTATGCCCCAAATGAGCAGTTCTTC.

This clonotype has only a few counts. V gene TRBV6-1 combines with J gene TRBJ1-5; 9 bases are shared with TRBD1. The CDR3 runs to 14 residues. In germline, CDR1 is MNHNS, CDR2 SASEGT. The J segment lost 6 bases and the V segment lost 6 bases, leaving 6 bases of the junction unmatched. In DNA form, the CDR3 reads TGTGCCAGCAGCGTGACAGGGGGATCTCAGCCCCAGCATTTT. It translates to CASSVTGGSQPQHF.

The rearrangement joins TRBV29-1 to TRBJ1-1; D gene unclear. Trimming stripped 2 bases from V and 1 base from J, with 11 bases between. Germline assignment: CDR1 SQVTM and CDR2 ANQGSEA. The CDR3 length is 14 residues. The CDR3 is CSVELVGRNTEAFF. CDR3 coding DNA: TGCAGCGTTGAATTGGTGGGGAGGAACACTGAAGCTTTCTTT.